These 21 T cell receptor beta chains share one sample of origin, sequenced in a study of OX40 agonist ivuxolimab in advanced cancers. Assay: immunoSEQ multiplex PCR; the TCRdb copy retains only in-frame clones and omits some. The table has about 56,000 clones, around 83% seen once. This material consisted of CD4+ or CD8+ T cells sorted from blood, taken in a trial of the OX40 agonist ivuxolimab. All receptors derive from an adult with an advanced solid tumor such as melanoma, head and neck, liver or kidney cancer.

The chain links TRBV2 to TRBJ2-3; no definite D call. The CDR3 totals 12 residues. In germline, CDR1 is SNHLY, CDR2 FYNNEI. V was shortened by 9 bases and J by 7 bases, with 14 bases between the two germline ends. The CDR3 coding sequence is TGTGCCAGTCAAGAGGTAGCCCATACGCAGTATTTT. Its protein is CASQEVAHTQYF.

V gene TRBV2 combines with J gene TRBJ1-4; D gene unclear. The germline V gene encodes CDR1 SNHLY and CDR2 FYNNEI. The CDR3 runs to 13 residues. Trimming took 7 bases from V and 3 from J, leaving 9 bases between them. The CDR3 sequence: CASKFPPNEKLFF. The DNA for the CDR3 is TGTGCCAGCAAGTTCCCGCCTAATGAAAAACTGTTTTTT.

The chain couples TRBV13 to TRBJ2-1; no firm D call. V lost 6 bases, J lost 3 bases, and 12 bases lay in between. The length of the CDR3 is 14 residues. Germline loops: CDR1 PRHDT, CDR2 FYEKMQ (reference sequence). CDR3: CASSSGPNYNEQFF. In DNA, the CDR3 is TGTGCCAGCAGTTCAGGACCAAACTACAATGAGCAGTTCTTC.

The genes are TRBV28 and TRBJ1-2; D gene ambiguous. This CDR3 is built from 15 residues. With 6 bases removed from V and 0 bases from J, the gap between germline ends came to 14 bases. Germline CDR1 is MDHEN and CDR2 is SYDVKM. DNA for the CDR3: TGTGCCAGCAGCACGACCGACGGAGCTAACTATGGCTACACCTTC. As protein: CASSTTDGANYGYTF.

The chain has TRBV2 and TRBJ1-2; D not resolved. The CDR3 loop spans 13 amino acids. CDR1 is SNHLY, CDR2 FYNNEI, per germline. V gave up 5 bases and J gave up 4 bases, with 11 bases separating them. Written as DNA, the CDR3 is TGTGCCAGCAGTCCGCAGAGGACCTATGGCTACACCTTC. Amino acids: CASSPQRTYGYTF.

V usage is TRBV5-4 and J usage is TRBJ2-7; 8 bases fit TRBD2. CDR1 and CDR2 (germline): SGHNT, YYREEE (reference sequence). The CDR3 runs 15 residues. V lost 4 bases to trimming and J lost 2 bases; unmatched junction nucleotides: 8. The CDR3 region is CASSQGREVAYEQYF. CDR3 DNA: TGTGCCAGCAGCCAGGGGCGGGAGGTCGCCTACGAGCAGTACTTC.

The chain employs TRBV6-1 and TRBJ2-7; TRBD1 might be the D (5 bases). The CDR3 covers 13 residues. Germline CDR1 and CDR2: MNHNS and SASEGT. The ends were cut back, 3 bases at V and 3 bases at J, with 9 bases in the middle. The CDR3, as DNA: TGTGCCAGCAGTGAGACAGTACACTACGAGCAGTACTTC. It translates to CASSETVHYEQYF.

This clone appeared a single time. V is TRBV6-6 and J is TRBJ2-3, with D unclear. The CDR3 contains 13 residues. Trimming took off 2 bases at V and 2 bases at J, with 5 bases between the two ends. Germline CDR1 reads MNHNY; CDR2 reads SVGAGI (reference sequence). CDR3 protein: CASSYRDTDTQYF. Here the CDR3 DNA reads TGTGCCAGCAGTTACCGCGACACAGATACGCAGTATTTT.

The genes are TRBV15 and TRBJ1-2, with 7 bases lining up with TRBD1. The J segment lost 4 bases and the V segment lost 2 bases, leaving 13 bases of the junction unmatched. Per the germline V gene, CDR1 is LNHNV and CDR2 is YYDKDF (reference sequence). The CDR3 runs to 17 residues. The CDR3 loop is CATSRPTPATGTYGYTF. DNA for the CDR3: TGTGCCACCAGCAGACCAACCCCCGCGACAGGGACCTATGGCTACACCTTC.

The rearrangement joins TRBV18 to TRBJ2-1; D remains unclear. Trimming took off 1 base at V and 1 base at J, with 8 bases between the two ends. Per the germline V gene, CDR1 is KGHSH and CDR2 is LQKENI. The CDR3 consists of 15 residues. Written as DNA, the CDR3 is TGTGCCAGCTCACCACTAAACGGATCCTACAATGAGCAGTTCTTC. Protein sequence: CASSPLNGSYNEQFF. Combining the CDR3 with reference TRBV18 and TRBJ2-1 gives the whole variable domain NAGVMQNPRHLVRRRGQEARLRCSPMKGHSHVYWYRQLPEEGLKFMVYLQKENIIDESGMPKERFSAEFPKEGPSILRIQQVVRGDSAAYFCASSPLNGSYNEQFFGPGTRLTVL.

The V and J genes are TRBV7-8 and TRBJ2-2; 9 positions match TRBD2. Germline CDR1 and CDR2: SGHVS and FQNEAQ. The CDR3 runs to 16 residues. J lost 4 bases, V lost 5 bases, and 8 bases had no gene match. CDR3 bases: TGTGCCAGCAGCCGAGTAGCGGGAGCGGTCACCGGGGAGCTGTTTTTT. This translates into CASSRVAGAVTGELFF.

CDR3 coding DNA: TGTGCCATCAGTGACCCGGGTATGGGACAGGGAAACAATGAGCAGTTCTTC. The encoded protein is CAISDPGMGQGNNEQFF. The chain carries TRBV10-3 and TRBJ2-1; TRBD1 matches 9 bases. V lost 3 bases to trimming and J lost 5 bases; unmatched junction nucleotides: 11. The germline V gene has CDR1 ENHRY and CDR2 SYGVKD. This CDR3 spans 17 amino acids.

CDR3 amino acids: CASSERQLLSLYEQYF. DNA for the CDR3: TGTGCCAGCAGTGAGCGACAGTTGTTGTCCTTGTACGAGCAGTACTTC. V is TRBV6-1 and J is TRBJ2-7; weak D call: TRBD1 (5 bases). This CDR3 contains 16 residues. The V gene lost 3 bases and the J gene lost 4 bases, with 19 bases spanning the gap. Germline loops: CDR1 MNHNS, CDR2 SASEGT.

The chain combines TRBV19 with TRBJ2-2; TRBD1 matches 10 bases. Trimming cost V 6 bases and J 4 bases; bases outside gene matches: 5. The CDR3 loop spans 15 amino acids. Germline values: CDR1 LNHDA, CDR2 SQIVND (reference sequence). This CDR3 is CASRGQGPFTGELFF. In nucleotides, the CDR3 is TGTGCCAGTAGGGGACAGGGGCCCTTCACCGGGGAGCTGTTTTTT.

The rearrangement joins TRBV6-5 to TRBJ1-1, with D possibly TRBD1 on 5 matching bases. The V end was cut by 6 bases, the J end by 9 bases, with 20 bases between. The germline CDR1 and CDR2 sequences are MNHEY and SVGAGI. This CDR3 contains 14 residues. CDR3 loop: CASRNDRDTSQAFF. Here the CDR3 DNA reads TGTGCCAGCAGGAACGACAGAGACACCTCCCAAGCTTTCTTT.

The rearrangement uses TRBV6-1 and TRBJ1-6; D perhaps matches TRBD1 (6 bases). In germline, CDR1 is MNHNS, CDR2 SASEGT. The ends were cut back, 5 bases at V and 7 bases at J, with 12 bases in the middle. The CDR3 is 14 residues long. CDR3 nucleotide sequence: TGTGCCAGCAGTTCCGAGGACAGAAATTCACCCCTCCACTTT. It codes for CASSSEDRNSPLHF.

The chain uses TRBV18 and TRBJ1-3, with D perhaps TRBD1 (5 bases). Per the germline V gene, CDR1 is KGHSH and CDR2 is LQKENI. With 3 bases removed from V and 0 bases from J, the gap between germline ends came to 24 bases. CDR3 length: 20 residues. CDR3 nucleotide sequence: TGTGCCAGCTCACCCCCTAACAGACAGCGATTACCTTCCTCTGGAAACACCATATATTTT. Translating gives CASSPPNRQRLPSSGNTIYF.

This chain joins TRBV6-6 and TRBJ2-1; no clear D gene. Between the trimmed V and J ends, which lost 2 bases and 7 bases, there was a span of 6 bases. Looked up from germline, CDR1 is MNHNY and CDR2 is SVGAGI (reference sequence). The CDR3 is 12 residues long. The CDR3 bases are TGTGCCAGCAGTTACGGCCCGAATGAGCAGTTCTTC. It specifies CASSYGPNEQFF.

The V and J genes are TRBV5-6 and TRBJ2-7, with 10 bases that match TRBD1. CDR1 is SGHDT, CDR2 YYEEEE, per germline. V lost 4 bases, J lost 6 bases, and 4 bases stayed unmatched. The CDR3 has 13 residues. CDR3 sequence: CASSTGTGAEQYF. The DNA for the CDR3 is TGTGCCAGCAGCACCGGGACAGGGGCCGAGCAGTACTTC.

This clone was observed a handful of times. The chain combines TRBV19 with TRBJ2-2, with D perhaps matching TRBD1 (6 bases). CDR1 is LNHDA, CDR2 SQIVND, per germline (reference sequence). The CDR3 is made up of 16 amino acids. Deletions cut 4 bases from V and 3 bases from J, with 15 bases between. CDR3 sequence (DNA): TGTGCCAGTAGTACCGAGACAGGTGAATACACCGGGGAGCTGTTTTTT. Protein: CASSTETGEYTGELFF.

This clone was detected a few times. The CDR3 DNA reads as TGTGCCAGCTCACCACTGCACGGTCTTAATGAAAAACTGTTTTTT. Residues: CASSPLHGLNEKLFF. The chain couples TRBV18 to TRBJ1-4; no clear D. V was shortened by 1 base and J by 4 bases, with 10 bases between the two germline ends. This CDR3 comprises 15 residues. Germline values: CDR1 KGHSH, CDR2 LQKENI.